These T cell receptor beta chains were read from a single sample in a study of cytomegalovirus exposure and HLA in healthy donors. Clones were sequenced by immunoSEQ multiplex PCR, and TCRdb holds only the in-frame ones, with some missing. Here the sample spans over 130,000 clones, over 60% being singletons. The sequencing input was PBMCs. All receptors come from a woman between 55 and 75 years old in good health and CMV-seronegative. CDR3s include the opening cysteine and the closing phenylalanine or tryptophan. Fields, in order: clone size, V gene, J gene, D gene, CDR3 protein, CDR3 DNA. D genes are given only for firm matches. Size values are once, few and many counts, or a class for expanded clones, and some rows have none.

clone size: .
V gene: TRBV5-4
J gene: TRBJ1-2
D gene: .
CDR3 protein: CASSSGGREVRGYTF
CDR3 DNA: TGTGCCAGCAGCTCGGGAGGCAGGGAAGTCCGCGGCTACACCTTC

clone size: .
V gene: TRBV6-4
J gene: TRBJ2-5
D gene: TRBD2
CDR3 protein: CASSQNGRAGETQYF
CDR3 DNA: TGTGCCAGCAGTCAAAACGGGAGGGCCGGGGAGACCCAGTACTTC

clone size: .
V gene: TRBV27
J gene: TRBJ1-2
D gene: .
CDR3 protein: CASSSTGKNYGYTF
CDR3 DNA: TGTGCCAGCAGTTCAACAGGGAAAAACTATGGCTACACCTTC

clone size: many
V gene: TRBV19
J gene: TRBJ1-4
D gene: TRBD1
CDR3 protein: CASSIRRQGNEKLFF
CDR3 DNA: TGTGCCAGTAGTATACGACGACAGGGGAATGAAAAACTGTTTTTT

clone size: .
V gene: TRBV6-1
J gene: TRBJ2-1
D gene: TRBD1
CDR3 protein: CASTLGGTGGNEQFF
CDR3 DNA: TGTGCCAGCACCCTGGGGGGGACAGGGGGCAATGAGCAGTTCTTC

clone size: .
V gene: TRBV5-8
J gene: TRBJ2-7
D gene: TRBD1
CDR3 protein: CASSLVGQANYEQYF
CDR3 DNA: TGTGCCAGCAGCTTGGTGGGACAGGCCAACTACGAGCAGTACTTC

clone size: few
V gene: TRBV19
J gene: TRBJ2-1
D gene: TRBD2
CDR3 protein: CASRTSGRTLYNEQFF
CDR3 DNA: TGTGCCAGTAGGACTAGCGGGAGGACCCTTTACAATGAGCAGTTCTTC

clone size: .
V gene: TRBV6-1
J gene: TRBJ2-3
D gene: TRBD1
CDR3 protein: CASNTGTGSTDTQYF
CDR3 DNA: TGTGCCAGCAACACCGGGACAGGGTCCACAGATACGCAGTATTTT

clone size: few
V gene: TRBV4-1
J gene: TRBJ2-5
D gene: .
CDR3 protein: CASSQRVEETQYF
CDR3 DNA: TGCGCCAGCAGCCAGAGGGTGGAAGAGACCCAGTACTTC

clone size: .
V gene: TRBV12-2
J gene: TRBJ2-1
D gene: .
CDR3 protein: CASRLERSYNEQFF
CDR3 DNA: TGTGCAAGTCGCTTAGAGCGCTCCTACAATGAGCAGTTCTTC

clone size: .
V gene: TRBV5-1
J gene: TRBJ2-5
D gene: .
CDR3 protein: CASNPGTSQETQYF
CDR3 DNA: TGCGCCAGCAACCCGGGAACTTCTCAAGAGACCCAGTACTTC

clone size: .
V gene: TRBV15
J gene: TRBJ2-7
D gene: TRBD2
CDR3 protein: CATSREVGYEQYF
CDR3 DNA: TGTGCCACCAGCCGGGAGGTCGGGTACGAGCAGTACTTC

clone size: .
V gene: TRBV28
J gene: TRBJ2-5
D gene: TRBD1
CDR3 protein: CASSFGQGIGETQYF
CDR3 DNA: TGTGCCAGCAGTTTCGGACAGGGAATAGGGGAGACCCAGTACTTC

clone size: .
V gene: TRBV28
J gene: TRBJ2-1
D gene: .
CDR3 protein: CASSLFGAGRNEQFF
CDR3 DNA: TGTGCCAGCAGTTTATTTGGGGCGGGGAGAAATGAGCAGTTCTTC

clone size: .
V gene: TRBV15
J gene: TRBJ2-5
D gene: .
CDR3 protein: CATSRDIPAGETQYF
CDR3 DNA: TGTGCCACCAGCAGAGATATCCCGGCGGGAGAGACCCAGTACTTC

clone size: .
V gene: TRBV7-2
J gene: TRBJ1-1
D gene: .
CDR3 protein: CASSLVGQGYTEAFF
CDR3 DNA: TGTGCCAGCAGCTTAGTAGGTCAGGGTTACACTGAAGCTTTCTTT

clone size: .
V gene: TRBV7-2
J gene: TRBJ2-7
D gene: .
CDR3 protein: CASSLVVQGGEQYF
CDR3 DNA: TGTGCCAGCAGCTTAGTTGTTCAGGGTGGCGAGCAGTACTTC

clone size: few
V gene: TRBV5-1
J gene: TRBJ2-5
D gene: TRBD1
CDR3 protein: CASSRGGLVETQYF
CDR3 DNA: TGCGCCAGCAGCAGAGGGGGCTTGGTTGAGACCCAGTACTTC

clone size: few
V gene: TRBV7-2
J gene: TRBJ2-2
D gene: TRBD2
CDR3 protein: CASSLDGAGGQTGELFF
CDR3 DNA: TGTGCCAGCAGCTTAGACGGGGCGGGAGGACAGACCGGGGAGCTGTTTTTT

clone size: .
V gene: TRBV28
J gene: TRBJ2-1
D gene: TRBD2
CDR3 protein: CASLSAGDSYNEQFF
CDR3 DNA: TGTGCCAGCTTGAGTGCGGGGGACTCCTACAATGAGCAGTTCTTC

clone size: .
V gene: TRBV7-6
J gene: TRBJ2-5
D gene: .
CDR3 protein: CASSVVTAGETQYF
CDR3 DNA: TGTGCCAGCAGCGTAGTCACGGCGGGGGAGACCCAGTACTTC

clone size: .
V gene: TRBV6-1
J gene: TRBJ2-5
D gene: .
CDR3 protein: CASSWGLQDQETQYF
CDR3 DNA: TGTGCCAGCAGCTGGGGACTGCAGGACCAAGAGACCCAGTACTTC

clone size: few
V gene: TRBV19
J gene: TRBJ1-2
D gene: .
CDR3 protein: CASSTLGGFNYGYTF
CDR3 DNA: TGTGCCAGTAGTACGTTGGGGGGGTTCAACTATGGCTACACCTTC

clone size: .
V gene: TRBV28
J gene: TRBJ1-5
D gene: .
CDR3 protein: CASSLYSKGEGQPQHF
CDR3 DNA: TGTGCCAGCAGTTTATATAGTAAGGGGGAGGGTCAGCCCCAGCATTTT

clone size: few
V gene: TRBV7-6
J gene: TRBJ1-3
D gene: TRBD1
CDR3 protein: CASSLRTGTGNTIYF
CDR3 DNA: TGTGCCAGCAGCCTCCGGACAGGGACTGGAAACACCATATATTTT

clone size: .
V gene: TRBV2
J gene: TRBJ1-2
D gene: TRBD1
CDR3 protein: CATRQGAVGGYTF
CDR3 DNA: TGTGCCACCCGACAGGGGGCTGTGGGTGGCTACACCTTC

clone size: .
V gene: TRBV19
J gene: TRBJ2-1
D gene: .
CDR3 protein: CASSIEGGSTYNEQFF
CDR3 DNA: TGTGCCAGTAGTATAGAGGGCGGGTCGACGTACAATGAGCAGTTCTTC

clone size: .
V gene: TRBV5-1
J gene: TRBJ2-2
D gene: .
CDR3 protein: CASSLGLVNTGELFF
CDR3 DNA: TGCGCCAGCAGCCTGGGACTGGTGAACACCGGGGAGCTGTTTTTT

clone size: .
V gene: TRBV7-5
J gene: TRBJ2-7
D gene: .
CDR3 protein: CVRSLAGATGTRNYEQYF
CDR3 DNA: TGTGTCAGAAGCTTAGCGGGCGCCACCGGGACTCGTAACTACGAGCAGTACTTC

clone size: .
V gene: TRBV29-1
J gene: TRBJ1-1
D gene: TRBD1
CDR3 protein: CSVRQGPLEAFF
CDR3 DNA: TGCAGCGTGAGACAGGGCCCCCTGGAAGCTTTCTTT

clone size: few
V gene: TRBV10-1
J gene: TRBJ2-1
D gene: .
CDR3 protein: CASPEPVRGRNEQFF
CDR3 DNA: TGCGCCAGCCCTGAGCCGGTCAGGGGACGGAATGAGCAGTTCTTC

clone size: .
V gene: TRBV5-4
J gene: TRBJ2-1
D gene: .
CDR3 protein: CASRSRDSPENEQFF
CDR3 DNA: TGTGCCAGCAGGAGTCGGGACTCCCCGGAGAATGAGCAGTTCTTC

clone size: .
V gene: TRBV10-3
J gene: TRBJ2-1
D gene: .
CDR3 protein: CASSTGSEQFF
CDR3 DNA: TGTGCCAGTTCTACGGGAAGTGAGCAGTTCTTC

clone size: .
V gene: TRBV10-3
J gene: TRBJ1-5
D gene: .
CDR3 protein: CAISGGHNQPQHF
CDR3 DNA: TGTGCCATCAGTGGCGGGCACAATCAGCCCCAGCATTTT

clone size: .
V gene: TRBV5-5
J gene: TRBJ2-1
D gene: TRBD2
CDR3 protein: CASSTLAGEQFF
CDR3 DNA: TGTGCCAGCAGCACACTAGCGGGTGAGCAGTTCTTC

clone size: .
V gene: TRBV2
J gene: TRBJ1-2
D gene: .
CDR3 protein: CASTAGRGYTF
CDR3 DNA: TGTGCCAGCACGGCAGGTCGTGGCTACACCTTC

clone size: .
V gene: TRBV28
J gene: TRBJ2-1
D gene: .
CDR3 protein: CASKEERLRNNEQFF
CDR3 DNA: TGTGCCAGCAAAGAGGAGCGGCTCCGTAACAATGAGCAGTTCTTC

clone size: few
V gene: TRBV5-4
J gene: TRBJ1-4
D gene: .
CDR3 protein: CASSFGGGGGEKLFF
CDR3 DNA: TGTGCCAGCAGCTTCGGAGGGGGGGGAGGTGAAAAACTGTTTTTT

clone size: .
V gene: TRBV7-2
J gene: TRBJ2-3
D gene: .
CDR3 protein: CASSLVRGGPRADTQYF
CDR3 DNA: TGTGCCAGCAGCTTAGTTCGCGGGGGCCCTCGGGCAGATACGCAGTATTTT

clone size: .
V gene: TRBV9
J gene: TRBJ2-3
D gene: .
CDR3 protein: CASSSPSREGTDTQYF
CDR3 DNA: TGTGCCAGCAGCTCACCCTCCCGGGAAGGCACAGATACGCAGTATTTT

clone size: .
V gene: TRBV5-4
J gene: TRBJ1-5
D gene: .
CDR3 protein: CASSDSPNQPQHF
CDR3 DNA: TGTGCCAGCAGCGACTCCCCTAATCAGCCCCAGCATTTT